These 9 T cell receptor beta chains share one sample of origin, sequenced in a study of blood T cell repertoires in COVID-19. Repertoires were generated with immunoSEQ multiplex PCR, while TCRdb's copy carries only in-frame clones and drops some. The sample holds 210,000 or so clones, 65% to 90% seen once. Sequenced input: peripheral blood. The receptors stem from a man over 45 with COVID-19, enrolled during active disease.

The chain links TRBV27 to TRBJ1-1; D unclear. Germline assignment: CDR1 MNHEY and CDR2 SMNVEV (reference sequence). Trimming stripped 6 bases from V and 0 bases from J, with 11 bases between. This CDR3 contains 14 residues. The CDR3, as DNA: TGTGCCAGCAGATGGAGGAGCTTGAACACTGAAGCTTTCTTT. Protein sequence: CASRWRSLNTEAFF.

The chain links TRBV15 to TRBJ1-2; D gene uncertain. Germline CDR1 reads LNHNV; CDR2 reads YYDKDF (reference sequence). The CDR3 is 17 residues long. V was clipped by 1 base and J by 5 bases, with 20 bases between them. The CDR3 coding sequence is TGTGCCACCAGCAGAGTAGACGCGGGAGTATCACCGTATGGCTACACCTTC. This codes for CATSRVDAGVSPYGYTF.

The gene calls are TRBV2 and TRBJ1-4, with D possibly TRBD1 on 5 matching bases. Germline V lookup: CDR1 SNHLY, CDR2 FYNNEI. There are 16 residues in the CDR3. Trimming stripped 6 bases from V and 0 bases from J, with 14 bases between. This CDR3 is CASSERGDATNEKLFF. The CDR3 DNA sequence: TGTGCCAGCAGCGAACGGGGGGATGCAACTAATGAAAAACTGTTTTTT.

The rearrangement uses TRBV3-1 (or the pseudogene TRBV3-2) and TRBJ1-2, with 8 bases that match TRBD1. Germline V gene lookup returns CDR1 LGHDT and CDR2 YNNKEL (reference sequence). V was pared by 0 bases and J by 4 bases, with 7 bases of the junction left unmatched. The CDR3 is 16 residues long. The CDR3 DNA follows: TGTGCCAGCAGCCAAGATCCTAACAGGGGGACCTATGGCTACACCTTC. It encodes CASSQDPNRGTYGYTF.

This clone was seen a few times. CDR3 DNA: TGTGCCTGGAGGAACCCCGGGGGAATAGGGACAGCAGCTAACTATGGCTACACCTTC. Translated, it gives CAWRNPGGIGTAANYGYTF. The chain employs TRBV30 and TRBJ1-2; 7 nucleotides align to TRBD1. The germline gives CDR1 GTSNPN, CDR2 SVGIG (reference sequence). The CDR3 is made up of 19 amino acids. J gave up 0 bases and V 3 bases, and 19 bases lay outside the gene matches.

The genes are TRBV27 and TRBJ2-7, with D perhaps matching TRBD2 (6 bases). In germline, CDR1 is MNHEY, CDR2 SMNVEV (reference sequence). The V and J ends lost 0 bases and 4 bases respectively, with 10 bases between them. The CDR3 is 14 residues long. The CDR3 DNA reads as TGTGCCAGCAGTTTATCGGGAGGAGGGTACGAGCAGTACTTC. Translation gives CASSLSGGGYEQYF.

This clone has just a few counts. The J gene is TRBJ1-1, the V gene TRBV3-1 (or the pseudogene TRBV3-2); TRBD1 is a possible D gene (6 bases). V lost 1 base to trimming and J lost 9 bases, with 9 bases between them. Per germline, CDR1 LGHDT and CDR2 YNNKEL (reference sequence). CDR3 size: 12 residues. CDR3 loop: CASSQVGTQAFF. In nucleotides, the CDR3 is TGTGCCAGCAGCCAAGTAGGGACACAAGCTTTCTTT.

The chain combines TRBV5-5 with TRBJ1-1; a possible D gene is TRBD1 (6 bases). This CDR3 is built from 12 residues. Between the trimmed V and J ends, which lost 1 base and 13 bases, there was a span of 14 bases. In germline, CDR1 is SGHKS, CDR2 YYEKEE (reference sequence). The CDR3 loop reads CASSLSAGAGFF. DNA of the CDR3: TGTGCCAGCAGCTTGTCTGCAGGGGCCGGTTTCTTT. Full variable domain (missing parts from reference TRBV5-5 and TRBJ1-1): DAGVTQSPTHLIKTRGQQVTLRCSPISGHKSVSWYQQVLGQGPQFIFQYYEKEERGRGNFPDRFSARQFPNYSSELNVNALLLGDSALYLCASSLSAGAGFFGQGTRLTVV.

The V gene is TRBV29-1, the J gene TRBJ2-3; D is uncertain. V was shortened by 0 bases and J by 3 bases, with 13 bases between the two germline ends. The CDR3 spans 15 residues. Germline CDR1 reads SQVTM; CDR2 reads ANQGSEA. CDR3 in amino acids: CSVEDRVIRTDTQYF. CDR3 coding DNA: TGCAGCGTTGAAGATCGGGTTATTAGGACAGATACGCAGTATTTT.